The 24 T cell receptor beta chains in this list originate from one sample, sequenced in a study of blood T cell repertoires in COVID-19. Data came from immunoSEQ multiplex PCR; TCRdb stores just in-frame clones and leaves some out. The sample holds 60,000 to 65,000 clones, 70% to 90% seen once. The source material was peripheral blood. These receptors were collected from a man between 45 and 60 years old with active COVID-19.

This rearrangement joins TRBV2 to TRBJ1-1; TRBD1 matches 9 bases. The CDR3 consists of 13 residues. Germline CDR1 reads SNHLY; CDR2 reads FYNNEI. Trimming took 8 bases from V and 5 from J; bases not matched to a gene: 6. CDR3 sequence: CASGTGYLTEAFF. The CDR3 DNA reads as TGTGCCAGCGGGACAGGGTATTTGACTGAAGCTTTCTTT.

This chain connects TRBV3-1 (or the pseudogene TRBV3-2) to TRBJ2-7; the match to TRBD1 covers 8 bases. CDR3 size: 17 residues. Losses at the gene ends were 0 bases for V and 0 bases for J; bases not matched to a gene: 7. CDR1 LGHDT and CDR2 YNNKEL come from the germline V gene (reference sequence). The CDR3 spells CASSQDLSRGPSYEQYF. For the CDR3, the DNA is TGTGCCAGCAGCCAAGATCTCTCCAGGGGGCCCTCCTACGAGCAGTACTTC.

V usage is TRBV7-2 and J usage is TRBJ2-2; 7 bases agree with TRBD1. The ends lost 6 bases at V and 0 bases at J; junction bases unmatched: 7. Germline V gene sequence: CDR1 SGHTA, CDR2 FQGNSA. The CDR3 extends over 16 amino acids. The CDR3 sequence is CASSIRGLANTGELFF. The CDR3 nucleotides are TGTGCCAGCAGTATTAGGGGGCTCGCGAACACCGGGGAGCTGTTTTTT.

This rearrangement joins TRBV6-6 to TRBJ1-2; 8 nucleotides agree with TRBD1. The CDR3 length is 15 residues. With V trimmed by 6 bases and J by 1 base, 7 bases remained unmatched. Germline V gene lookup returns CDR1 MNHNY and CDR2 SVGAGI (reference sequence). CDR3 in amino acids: CASRSRQGINYGYTF. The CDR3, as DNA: TGTGCCAGCAGGTCCCGACAGGGGATTAACTATGGCTACACCTTC.

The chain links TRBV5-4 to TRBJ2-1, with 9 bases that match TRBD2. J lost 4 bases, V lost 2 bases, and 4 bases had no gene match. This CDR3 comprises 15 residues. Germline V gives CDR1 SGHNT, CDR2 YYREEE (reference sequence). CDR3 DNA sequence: TGTGCCAGCAGCTTTTATCTAGCGGGGTACAATGAGCAGTTCTTC. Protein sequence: CASSFYLAGYNEQFF.

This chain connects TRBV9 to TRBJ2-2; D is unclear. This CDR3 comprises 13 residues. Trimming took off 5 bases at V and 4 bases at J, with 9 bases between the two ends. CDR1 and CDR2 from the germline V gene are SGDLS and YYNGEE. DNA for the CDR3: TGTGCCAGCAGGCCCACACCCACCGGGGAGCTGTTTTTT. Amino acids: CASRPTPTGELFF.

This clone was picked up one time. Written as DNA, the CDR3 is TGCGCCAGCAGCTTGAACAGGGATCGGTCCGCTGAAGCTTTCTTT. It codes for CASSLNRDRSAEAFF. The genes are TRBV5-1 and TRBJ1-1; tentatively, D is TRBD1 (6 bases). Germline CDR1 is SGHRS and CDR2 is YFSETQ. CDR3 size: 15 residues. Trimming left V 1 base short and J 6 bases short, with 16 bases between.

Here the CDR3 DNA reads TGTGCCAGCAGCAGACGGCGGGACAGGAGCTACGAGCAGTACTTC. It codes for CASSRRRDRSYEQYF. The J gene is TRBJ2-7, the V gene TRBV21-1; the table's D call TRBD1 went unverified against the DNA. TRBV21-1 is labeled a pseudogene. The CDR3 loop spans 15 amino acids.

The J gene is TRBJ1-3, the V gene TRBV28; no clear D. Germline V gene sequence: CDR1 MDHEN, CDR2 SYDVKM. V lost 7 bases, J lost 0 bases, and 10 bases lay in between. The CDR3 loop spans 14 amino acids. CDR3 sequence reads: CASKRVTSGNTIYF. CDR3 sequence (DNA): TGTGCCAGCAAGCGGGTAACCTCTGGAAACACCATATATTTT.

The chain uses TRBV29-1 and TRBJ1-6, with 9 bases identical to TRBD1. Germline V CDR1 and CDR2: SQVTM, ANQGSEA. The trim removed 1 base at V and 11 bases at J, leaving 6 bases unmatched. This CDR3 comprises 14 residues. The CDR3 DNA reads TGCAGCGTTGAAGGGGGGACAGGGAGGGCACCCCTCCACTTT. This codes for CSVEGGTGRAPLHF.

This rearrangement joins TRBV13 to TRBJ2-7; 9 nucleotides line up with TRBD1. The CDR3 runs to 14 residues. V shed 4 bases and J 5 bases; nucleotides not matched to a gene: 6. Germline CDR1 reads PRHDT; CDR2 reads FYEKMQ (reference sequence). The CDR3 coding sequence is TGTGCCAGCAGCTACCGACAGGGGGAGGACGAGCAGTACTTC. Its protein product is CASSYRQGEDEQYF.

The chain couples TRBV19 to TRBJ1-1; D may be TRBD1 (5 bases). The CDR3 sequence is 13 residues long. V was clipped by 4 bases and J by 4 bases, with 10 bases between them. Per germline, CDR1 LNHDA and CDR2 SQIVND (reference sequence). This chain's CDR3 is CASSRGTLTEAFF. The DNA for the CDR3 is TGTGCCAGTAGTAGGGGCACGCTCACTGAAGCTTTCTTT.

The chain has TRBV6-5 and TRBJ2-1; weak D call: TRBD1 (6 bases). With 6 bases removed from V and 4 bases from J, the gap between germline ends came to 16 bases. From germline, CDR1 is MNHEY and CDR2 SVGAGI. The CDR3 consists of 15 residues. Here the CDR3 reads CASRTNRVGYNEQFF. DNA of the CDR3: TGTGCCAGCAGGACCAACAGGGTGGGTTACAATGAGCAGTTCTTC.

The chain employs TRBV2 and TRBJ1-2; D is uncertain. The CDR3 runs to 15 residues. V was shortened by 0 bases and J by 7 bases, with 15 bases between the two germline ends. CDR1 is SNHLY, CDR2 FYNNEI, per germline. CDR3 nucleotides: TGTGCCAGCAGTGAAGCGCTTCGGAGGGCCAGTGGCTACACCTTC. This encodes CASSEALRRASGYTF.

The CDR3 region is CASFRSNRGLSNQPQHF. CDR3 nucleotide sequence: TGTGCTAGTTTTAGGTCAAACAGGGGGCTTAGCAATCAGCCCCAGCATTTT. The chain joins TRBV12-5 to TRBJ1-5, with 9 bases aligning to TRBD1. Germline trimming cut 8 bases from V and 0 bases from J; bases unmatched to any gene: 11. The V gene's germline CDR1 is LGHNT and CDR2 FRNRAP. The CDR3 runs 17 residues.

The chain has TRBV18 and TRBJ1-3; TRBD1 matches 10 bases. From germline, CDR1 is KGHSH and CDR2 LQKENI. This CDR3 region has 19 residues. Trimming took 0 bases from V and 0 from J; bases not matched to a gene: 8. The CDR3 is CASSPPMGTGAISGNTIYF. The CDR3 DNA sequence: TGTGCCAGCTCACCACCCATGGGGACAGGGGCCATCTCTGGAAACACCATATATTTT.

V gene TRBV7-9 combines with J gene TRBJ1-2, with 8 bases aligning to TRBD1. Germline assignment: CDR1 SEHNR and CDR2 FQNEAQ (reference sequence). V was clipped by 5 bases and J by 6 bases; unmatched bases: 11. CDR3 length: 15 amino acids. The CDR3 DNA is TGTGCCAGCAGCCCGACAGGGGTCGGGTCGAATGGCTACACCTTC. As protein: CASSPTGVGSNGYTF.

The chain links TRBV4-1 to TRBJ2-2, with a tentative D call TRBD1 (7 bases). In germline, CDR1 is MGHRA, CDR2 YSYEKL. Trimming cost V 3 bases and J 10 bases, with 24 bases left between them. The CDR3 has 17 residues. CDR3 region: CASSQGLGRGVSEELFF. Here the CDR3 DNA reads TGCGCCAGCAGCCAGGGGCTTGGCAGGGGGGTTTCGGAGGAGCTGTTTTTT.

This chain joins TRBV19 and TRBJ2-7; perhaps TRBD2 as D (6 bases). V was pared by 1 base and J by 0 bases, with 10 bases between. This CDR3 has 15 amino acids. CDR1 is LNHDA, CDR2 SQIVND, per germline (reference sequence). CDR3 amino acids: CASSIVVGGSYEQYF. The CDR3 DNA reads TGTGCCAGTAGTATAGTCGTGGGGGGCTCCTACGAGCAGTACTTC.

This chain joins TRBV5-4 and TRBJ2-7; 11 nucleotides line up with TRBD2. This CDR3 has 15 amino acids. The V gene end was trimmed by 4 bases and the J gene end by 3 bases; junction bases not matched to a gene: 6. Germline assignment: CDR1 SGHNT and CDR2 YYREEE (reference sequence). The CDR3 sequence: CASSVGTSGVYEQYF. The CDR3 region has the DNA TGTGCCAGCAGCGTAGGGACTAGCGGAGTCTACGAGCAGTACTTC.

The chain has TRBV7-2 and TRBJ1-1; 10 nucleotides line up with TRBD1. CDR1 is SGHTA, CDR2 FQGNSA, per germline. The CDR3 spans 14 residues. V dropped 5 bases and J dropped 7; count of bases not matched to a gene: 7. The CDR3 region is CASSPLGTGVEAFF. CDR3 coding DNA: TGTGCCAGCAGCCCATTGGGGACAGGGGTTGAAGCTTTCTTT. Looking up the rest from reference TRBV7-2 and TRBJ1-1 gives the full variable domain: GAGVSQSPSNKVTEKGKDVELRCDPISGHTALYWYRQSLGQGLEFLIYFQGNSAPDKSGLPSDRFSAERTGGSVSTLTIQRTQQEDSAVYLCASSPLGTGVEAFFGQGTRLTVV.

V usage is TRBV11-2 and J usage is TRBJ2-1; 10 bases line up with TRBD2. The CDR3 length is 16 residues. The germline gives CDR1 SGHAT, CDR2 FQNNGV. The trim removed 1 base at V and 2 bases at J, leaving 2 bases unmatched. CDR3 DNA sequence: TGTGCCAGCAGCTTAGGGAGCGGGGGGGCCTACAATGAGCAGTTCTTC. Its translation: CASSLGSGGAYNEQFF.

The CDR3 reads CASSYSGTGSFSPLHF. CDR3 bases: TGTGCCAGCAGTTACTCTGGGACAGGGAGTTTTTCACCCCTCCACTTT. The rearrangement joins TRBV6-5 to TRBJ1-6, with TRBD1 identical over 9 bases. The junction had 6 bases not matched to a gene; V was cut back by 0 bases and J by 9 bases. Germline loops: CDR1 MNHEY, CDR2 SVGAGI. This CDR3 comprises 16 residues.

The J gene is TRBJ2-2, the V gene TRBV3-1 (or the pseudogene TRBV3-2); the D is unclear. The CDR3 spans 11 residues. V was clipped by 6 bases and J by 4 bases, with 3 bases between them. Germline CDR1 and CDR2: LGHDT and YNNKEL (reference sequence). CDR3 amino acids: CASSRTGELFF. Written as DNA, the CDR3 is TGTGCCAGCAGTCGCACCGGGGAGCTGTTTTTT.